This TCR beta chain emerged from a study of cytomegalovirus exposure and HLA in healthy donors. Overall study context: T cells numbering around 200 million yielded more than 100 million unique TCR beta sequences in an earlier analysis.

The CDR3 extends over 14 amino acids. Germline V gene data show CDR1 as SGHDT and CDR2 as YYEEEE. Trimming cost V 7 bases and J 7 bases; bases outside gene matches: 11. The PCR made use of 60 Vbeta and 13 Jbeta primers. Methods used by the authors: Unique TCR beta chains numbered approximately 76 million in a later analysis, with about 9.9 million shared. The method was immunoSEQ multiplex PCR; TCRdb's version includes in-frame clones alone and lacks a portion of them. The V and J calls and clone size come from that table; D and trimming were worked out from the DNA. The listing records tens of thousands of clones.

The receptor's source is a man aged 50-60 years in good health and CMV-seropositive. Sequencing input: PBMCs. The chain employs TRBV5-6 and TRBJ1-2; 9 positions match TRBD1. CDR3 region: CASAPEQGAVGYTF. The CDR3 nucleotides are TGTGCCAGCGCACCAGAACAGGGGGCGGTTGGCTACACCTTC.